Listed below are T cell receptor beta chains from one sample, sequenced in a study of T cell responses to AZD1222 COVID-19 vaccine. Here immunoSEQ multiplex PCR was the method, and the copy in TCRdb shows in-frame clones only, minus some. Found here are 30,000 to 40,000 clones, roughly 74% of them singletons; the top ten hold about 4.5%. The specimen comprised peripheral blood, sampled 28 days after the second AZD1222 dose. The receptor source for this set is an adult who received the AZD1222 COVID-19 vaccine. Each CDR3 is given with its conserved first and last residue. D genes are given only for firm matches. A row's size may be missing; if present it is once, few, many or a size class.

TRBV7-2,TRBD2,TRBJ2-5,.,TGTGCCAGCAGCTTAGGGTTGGGACTAGGTGGGAAGACCCAGTACTTC,CASSLGLGLGGKTQYF
TRBV6-1,TRBD2,TRBJ2-3,once,TGTGCCAGCAGTGAAGCCCCTAGCGGGAGAGGGGATACGCAGTATTTT,CASSEAPSGRGDTQYF
TRBV7-3,.,TRBJ2-2,few,TGTGCCAGCAGCCCCGACCCCGGGGAGCTGTTTTTT,CASSPDPGELFF
TRBV28,.,TRBJ1-5,.,TGTGCCAGCATTGATCCGAACAATCAGCCCCAGCATTTT,CASIDPNNQPQHF
TRBV5-4,TRBD1,TRBJ1-4,.,TGTGCCAGCAGCTTACAGGGGGCGGTAGAAAAACTGTTTTTT,CASSLQGAVEKLFF
TRBV19,.,TRBJ2-3,.,TGTGCCAGTAGCTCCCGGGGGGCGGTCACAGATACGCAGTATTTT,CASSSRGAVTDTQYF
TRBV21-1,.,TRBJ2-3,.,TGTGCCAGCAGCAAGGGGCGAGGAGATACGCAGTATTTT,CASSKGRGDTQYF
TRBV5-1,.,TRBJ1-4,.,TGCGCCAGCAGCTTGGCAGGAAATAATGAAAAACTGTTTTTT,CASSLAGNNEKLFF
TRBV21-1,.,TRBJ1-3,.,TGTGCCAGCAGTTTCGACACATCTGGAAACACCATATATTTT,CASSFDTSGNTIYF
TRBV5-6,.,TRBJ1-2,once,TGTGCCAGCAGCTTGCTGGGACGGTCATATGGCTACACCTTC,CASSLLGRSYGYTF
TRBV7-8,TRBD2,TRBJ2-3,.,TGTGCCAGCAGCAGGGGACTAGCGGGGGGGAGATTAGATACGCAGTATTTT,CASSRGLAGGRLDTQYF
TRBV27,.,TRBJ2-1,.,TGTGCCAGCAGTTTTGGGTTAATGGCAGGGAGTCCTCGGGAGCAGTTCTTC,CASSFGLMAGSPREQFF
TRBV7-2,.,TRBJ2-2,few,TGTGCCAGCATCCTAGACAGAGACACCGGGGAGCTGTTTTTT,CASILDRDTGELFF
TRBV6-5,TRBD2,TRBJ2-2,.,TGTGCCAGCAGGAGCGGGGCAAACACCGGGGAGCTGTTTTTT,CASRSGANTGELFF
TRBV7-7,.,TRBJ2-2,.,TGTGCCACTCAGGACGGGGGTAGCACCGGGGAGCTGTTTTTT,CATQDGGSTGELFF
TRBV24-1,TRBD2,TRBJ2-1,.,TGTGCCACCAGTGACACTACTAGCGGGAGGGACAATGAGCAGTTCTTC,CATSDTTSGRDNEQFF
TRBV5-1,.,TRBJ2-3,.,TGCGCCAGCACTGGGAGGGGGCGCACAGATACGCAGTATTTT,CASTGRGRTDTQYF
TRBV3-1/TRBV3-2,.,TRBJ1-1,.,TGTGCCAGCAGCTCAGGGTTAAGGAACACTGAAGCTTTCTTT,CASSSGLRNTEAFF
TRBV7-9,.,TRBJ1-4,medium-sized,TGTGCCAGCAGCTCCTTAACAGTGGATGCAACTAATGAAAAACTGTTTTTT,CASSSLTVDATNEKLFF
TRBV6-6,TRBD1,TRBJ1-3,.,TGTGCCAGTAACCCGGGGGACAGCGGAAACACCATATATTTT,CASNPGDSGNTIYF
TRBV28,TRBD1,TRBJ2-2,.,TGTGCCAGCAGTTTTCGGGACAGCAGTAACACCGGGGAGCTGTTTTTT,CASSFRDSSNTGELFF
TRBV2,.,TRBJ2-2,once,TGTGCCAGCGTTTACTATAGTCGGGGGGAGCTGTTTTTT,CASVYYSRGELFF
TRBV4-1,TRBD1,TRBJ2-3,.,TGCGCCAGCAGCCAAGAGAGGACAGGGGGTGTAGATACGCAGTATTTT,CASSQERTGGVDTQYF
TRBV30,.,TRBJ1-5,.,TGTGCCTGGAGTGTGGGGACAACCCCCAATCAGCCCCAGCATTTT,CAWSVGTTPNQPQHF
TRBV2,.,TRBJ2-5,.,TGTGCCAGCGGCTCGGTAGAGGAGACCCAGTACTTC,CASGSVEETQYF
TRBV6-5,.,TRBJ2-2,.,TGTGCCAGCAATCAACAGGACACCGGGGAGCTGTTTTTT,CASNQQDTGELFF
TRBV5-1,.,TRBJ1-4,.,TGCGCCAGCAGTCGCGGACTGACGGAGACTAATGAAAAACTGTTTTTT,CASSRGLTETNEKLFF
TRBV19,.,TRBJ2-2,.,TGTGCCACGGCGGGGCCGAACACCGGGGAGCTGTTTTTT,CATAGPNTGELFF
TRBV7-3,.,TRBJ2-1,.,TGTGCCAGCAGCTTCGGGACGGGCGAGCAGTTCTTC,CASSFGTGEQFF
TRBV7-8,.,TRBJ1-5,.,TGTGCCAGCAGCATGCCCGGGACGAATCAGCCCCAGCATTTT,CASSMPGTNQPQHF
TRBV7-8,TRBD2,TRBJ2-3,.,TGTGCCAGCAGCTCCGTGGGACTAGCGGCAGATACGCAGTATTTT,CASSSVGLAADTQYF
TRBV11-3,.,TRBJ1-3,few,TGTGCCAGCGAGATCAAGGGGTTAACTGGAAACACCATATATTTT,CASEIKGLTGNTIYF
TRBV6-5,TRBD1,TRBJ1-4,once,TGTGCCAGCAGTAACAGGGGGCGGGCTAATGAAAAACTGTTTTTT,CASSNRGRANEKLFF
TRBV2,TRBD1,TRBJ1-2,.,TGTGCCAGTCATGAGGACAGGGCAGGGTATGGCTACACCTTC,CASHEDRAGYGYTF
TRBV18,.,TRBJ2-1,once,TGTGCCAGCTCACTTGGCGGGCAGGTCAATGAGCAGTTCTTC,CASSLGGQVNEQFF
TRBV5-4,.,TRBJ2-3,.,TGTGCCAGCAGTTCAGCCTCGACAAGCTTCACAGATACGCAGTATTTT,CASSSASTSFTDTQYF
TRBV10-2,TRBD1,TRBJ1-6,.,TGCGCCAGCAGTGAACAGGGGTACCCAAATTCACCCCTCCACTTT,CASSEQGYPNSPLHF
TRBV11-3,.,TRBJ2-1,.,TGTGCCAGCAGCTTCGACAGGTACAATGAGCAGTTCTTC,CASSFDRYNEQFF
TRBV24-1,.,TRBJ2-6,.,TGTGCCACCAGTGGTGGGGCCAACGTCCTGACTTTC,CATSGGANVLTF
TRBV6-5,.,TRBJ1-2,.,TGTGCCAGCAGATTAGACCAAGTGGACTATGGCTACACCTTC,CASRLDQVDYGYTF
TRBV5-6,TRBD2,TRBJ2-2,.,TGTGCCAGCAGCTTGAGAACTAGCGGGGCTCGTGGGGAGCTGTTTTTT,CASSLRTSGARGELFF
TRBV30,.,TRBJ2-5,.,TGTGCCTGGAGTGGGGGATTTGGCCAAGAGACCCAGTACTTC,CAWSGGFGQETQYF
TRBV7-9,.,TRBJ2-1,.,TGTGCCAGCAGCTTCTTGGAAAGGGCTACCTACAATGAGCAGTTCTTC,CASSFLERATYNEQFF
TRBV9,TRBD2,TRBJ2-1,few,TGTGCCAGCAGCGTAGAGGAGGGGGGGACCCCGGGACTAGCGGGAGGAAAGCAGTTCTTC,CASSVEEGGTPGLAGGKQFF
TRBV5-6,TRBD2,TRBJ2-1,.,TGTGCCAGCAGCCGAAAGGGGACTAGCGGGAGATCTGAGCAGTTCTTC,CASSRKGTSGRSEQFF
TRBV18,TRBD1,TRBJ1-5,.,TGTGCCAGCTCAAAGAGGACAGGTGAAAATCAGCCCCAGCATTTT,CASSKRTGENQPQHF
TRBV27,.,TRBJ1-6,few,TGTGCCAGCAGCCTCGGGGGCTGGGATTCACCCCTCCACTTT,CASSLGGWDSPLHF
TRBV25-1,.,TRBJ1-1,.,TGTGCCAGCAGTGAGGGGCAGGGGACTGAAGCTTTCTTT,CASSEGQGTEAFF
TRBV9,TRBD2,TRBJ2-1,.,TGTGCCAGCGGGGTTAAAGCGGGGGGCTTTAAGAATGAGCAGTTCTTC,CASGVKAGGFKNEQFF
TRBV30,.,TRBJ1-4,.,TGTGCCTGGAGTTTCCTCCGGGAAAAACTGTTTTTT,CAWSFLREKLFF
TRBV6-5,.,TRBJ2-3,.,TGTGCCAGCAGTCCGCCCGTGAGCAAAGATACGCAGTATTTT,CASSPPVSKDTQYF
TRBV5-1,.,TRBJ1-4,.,TGCGCCAGCAGCTCCGGGACCCCCAATGAAAAACTGTTTTTT,CASSSGTPNEKLFF
TRBV27,.,TRBJ2-6,.,TGTGCCAGCAGTCCGAGCCTCTCTGGGGCCAACGTCCTGACTTTC,CASSPSLSGANVLTF
TRBV5-4,.,TRBJ1-2,.,TGTGCCAGCAGCGGGGATCAATATGGCTACACCTTC,CASSGDQYGYTF
TRBV12-3/TRBV12-4,TRBD1,TRBJ1-2,few,TGTGCCAGCAGTGAACGGGACAGGGGCTACACCTTC,CASSERDRGYTF
TRBV20-1,.,TRBJ1-1,few,TGCAGTGTAGTCGCTAACACTGAAGCTTTCTTT,CSVVANTEAFF
TRBV9,.,TRBJ2-3,.,TGTGCCAGCAGCCCAGGGACGGCGGGAAGCACAGATACGCAGTATTTT,CASSPGTAGSTDTQYF
TRBV11-2,TRBD1,TRBJ2-1,.,TGTGCCAGCAGCATTGGCGACAGGGTCAGGAATGAGCAGTTCTTC,CASSIGDRVRNEQFF
TRBV4-2,.,TRBJ1-4,.,TGTGCCAGCAGCCAAGGGAGGAAGGGAAATGAAAAACTGTTTTTT,CASSQGRKGNEKLFF